This T cell receptor beta chain was sequenced for a study of B cell selection in AIRE deficiency. Study conclusions and caveats: Patient Tconv and Treg cells showed healthy-like TCRBV usage, CDR3 length, diversity. TCRbeta-only data showed under 45% of shared healthy Treg sequences in healthy Tconv. Only around a tenth of some 3,300 shared Treg sequences were patient-specific; 31.6% healthy-specific.

About this clone: Antigen specificity is unknown.

The regulatory T cell sort gate was CD4+CD25hiCD127low/negative. Clones were sequenced by immunoSEQ multiplex PCR, and TCRdb holds only the in-frame ones, with some missing. The table shows approximately 14,000 clones, with 85% to 95% occurring only once. The V gene's germline CDR1 is SEHNR and CDR2 FQNEAQ (reference sequence). This CDR3 region has 17 residues. Trimming removed 0 bases at V and 1 base at J, with 16 bases between. The clonotype comes from a human donor with AIRE deficiency. Sequences were obtained from Tregs sorted from PBMCs. The rearrangement uses TRBV7-9 and TRBJ2-7; possibly TRBD2 for D (6 bases). DNA for the CDR3: TGTGCCAGCAGCTTAGCGCTGTCCGGGAGTCGGTCCTACGAGCAGTACTTC. It encodes CASSLALSGSRSYEQYF.